These 20 T cell receptor beta chains share one sample of origin, sequenced in a study of cytomegalovirus exposure and HLA in healthy donors. Produced via immunoSEQ multiplex PCR; TCRdb's table is partial and in-frame only. The data contain 330,000 or so clones, roughly 90% of them singletons. Specimen: PBMCs. These receptors were taken from a woman aged 18-30 years in good health and CMV-seronegative.

This chain links TRBV6-6 with TRBJ2-4; D possibly corresponds to TRBD1 (6 bases). V was trimmed by 6 bases and J by 0 bases, leaving 12 bases between them. Germline V gene sequence: CDR1 MNHNY, CDR2 SVGAGI (reference sequence). The CDR3 contains 15 residues. The CDR3 region is CASRPGVLAKNIQYF. For the CDR3, the DNA is TGTGCCAGCAGGCCAGGGGTCTTAGCCAAAAACATTCAGTACTTC.

The chain links TRBV10-3 to TRBJ1-3; D is unclear. With 6 bases removed from V and 0 bases from J, the gap between germline ends came to 9 bases. Germline V CDR1 and CDR2: ENHRY, SYGVKD. There are 14 residues in the CDR3. Written as DNA, the CDR3 is TGTGCCATCAGCCAGGCCACCTCTGGAAACACCATATATTTT. Protein: CAISQATSGNTIYF.

The V and J genes are TRBV9 and TRBJ2-1, with 8 nucleotides matching TRBD2. Germline V CDR1 and CDR2: SGDLS, YYNGEE. Trimming cost V 0 bases and J 7 bases; bases outside gene matches: 12. The CDR3 extends over 17 amino acids. The CDR3 sequence: CASSVDIGGRIGNEQFF. The CDR3 nucleotides read TGTGCCAGCAGCGTAGATATTGGCGGGAGGATCGGTAATGAGCAGTTCTTC.

The V and J genes are TRBV27 and TRBJ2-7; maybe TRBD2 (6 bases). The CDR3 loop spans 15 amino acids. V was clipped by 1 base and J by 1 base, with 11 bases between them. Germline V gene data show CDR1 as MNHEY and CDR2 as SMNVEV (reference sequence). CDR3 region: CASSLWASVSYEQYF. The CDR3 DNA is TGTGCCAGCAGTTTATGGGCTAGCGTATCCTACGAGCAGTACTTC.

The genes are TRBV6-1 and TRBJ2-3; unclear D gene. CDR1 MNHNS and CDR2 SASEGT come from the germline V gene. The CDR3 has 13 amino acids. Trimming shortened V by 4 bases and J by 4 bases, and 9 bases separated the two germline ends. The CDR3 bases are TGTGCCAGCAGTGTGTGGCTAGCAGATACGCAGTATTTT. It translates to CASSVWLADTQYF.

The gene calls are TRBV27 and TRBJ1-2; 7 nucleotides agree with TRBD1. In germline, CDR1 is MNHEY, CDR2 SMNVEV (reference sequence). J was trimmed by 8 bases and V by 2 bases; bases with no gene match: 8. The CDR3 has 14 amino acids. The CDR3: CASSLPDRERGYTF. CDR3 sequence (DNA): TGTGCCAGCAGTTTACCCGACAGGGAACGCGGCTACACCTTC.

The chain is built from TRBV18 and TRBJ1-5; D remains unclear. This CDR3 is built from 14 residues. CDR1 and CDR2 from the germline V gene are KGHSH and LQKENI. V was clipped by 5 bases and J by 1 base, with 9 bases between them. The CDR3, as DNA: TGTGCCAGCTCATACAGCGGGAGCAATCAGCCCCAGCATTTT. It codes for CASSYSGSNQPQHF.

J is TRBJ1-1 and V is TRBV15; 8 nucleotides match TRBD1. The CDR3 has 15 amino acids. Germline CDR1 reads LNHNV; CDR2 reads YYDKDF (reference sequence). With 4 bases clipped from V and 1 base from J, the junction kept 5 bases outside the gene matches. The CDR3 DNA is TGTGCCACCAGCACCAGGACAGGGACGAACACTGAAGCTTTCTTT. This gives the protein CATSTRTGTNTEAFF.

The V call is TRBV4-1, the J call TRBJ2-7, with D possibly being TRBD1 (6 bases). In germline, CDR1 is MGHRA, CDR2 YSYEKL. The V and J ends lost 0 bases and 5 bases respectively, with 17 bases between them. This CDR3 spans 16 amino acids. CDR3 coding DNA: TGCGCCAGCAGCCAAGAGAAAAGAAGGGGGAACGACGAGCAGTACTTC. This translates into CASSQEKRRGNDEQYF.

The count of this clone is one. The rearrangement joins TRBV4-3 to TRBJ1-1; D gene unclear. CDR3 length: 15 residues. V dropped 0 bases and J dropped 4 bases, with 12 bases sitting between them. The germline CDR1 and CDR2 sequences are LGHNA and YSLEER. CDR3 protein: CASSQESVRSTEAFF. The CDR3 DNA reads as TGCGCCAGCAGCCAAGAGTCAGTGCGGAGCACTGAAGCTTTCTTT.

J is TRBJ2-7 and V is TRBV4-1, with TRBD2 matching over 7 bases. The CDR3 runs to 15 residues. V trimming: 1 base; J trimming: 0 bases; junction bases outside the gene matches: 3. Looked up from germline, CDR1 is MGHRA and CDR2 is YSYEKL. CDR3: CASSQAGGTSYEQYF. In DNA form, the CDR3 reads TGCGCCAGCAGCCAAGCCGGGGGGACCTCCTACGAGCAGTACTTC.

The V call is TRBV2, the J call TRBJ1-5, with 12 bases matching TRBD1. Germline V lookup: CDR1 SNHLY, CDR2 FYNNEI. The V gene end was trimmed by 6 bases and the J gene end by 6 bases; junction bases not matched to a gene: 6. CDR3 length: 15 amino acids. CDR3 region: CASRLGTGGRQPQHF. The CDR3 bases are TGTGCCAGCAGGTTGGGGACAGGGGGCCGTCAGCCCCAGCATTTT.

V is TRBV7-8 and J is TRBJ2-7, with a weak D call TRBD1 (7 bases). This CDR3 has 15 amino acids. Per germline, CDR1 SGHVS and CDR2 FQNEAQ. V gave up 5 bases and J gave up 4 bases, with 18 bases separating them. The DNA for the CDR3 is TGTGCCAGCAGCACGATACGACAGGGAGGATACGAGCAGTACTTC. The encoded protein is CASSTIRQGGYEQYF. The full variable domain, with the rest looked up from reference TRBV7-8 and TRBJ2-7, is GAGVSQSPRYKVAKRGQDVALRCDPISGHVSLFWYQQALGQGPEFLTYFQNEAQLDKSGLPSDRFFAERPEGSVSTLKIQRTQQEDSAVYLCASSTIRQGGYEQYFGPGTRLTVT.

The rearrangement links TRBV7-8 to TRBJ1-5; 9 bases align to TRBD1. With 0 bases clipped from V and 1 base from J, the junction kept 4 bases outside the gene matches. The CDR3 length is 17 residues. Germline CDR1 reads SGHVS; CDR2 reads FQNEAQ. CDR3 nucleotide sequence: TGTGCCAGCAGCTTAGCATTGACAGGGGGGAGCAATCAGCCCCAGCATTTT. Amino acids: CASSLALTGGSNQPQHF.

A single count supports this clone. The chain recombines TRBV27 with TRBJ1-5; TRBD1 matches at 8 bases. Looked up from germline, CDR1 is MNHEY and CDR2 is SMNVEV (reference sequence). J was trimmed by 3 bases and V by 8 bases; bases with no gene match: 6. This CDR3 region has 14 residues. The CDR3 nucleotides are TGTGCCAGCTCCGGACAGGGCTACAATCAGCCCCAGCATTTT. This sequence encodes CASSGQGYNQPQHF.

In this sample, this clone turned up once. This chain links TRBV7-9 with TRBJ1-2; D might be TRBD1 (5 bases). Germline CDR1 and CDR2: SEHNR and FQNEAQ (reference sequence). The V gene lost 4 bases and the J gene lost 8 bases, with 17 bases spanning the gap. This CDR3 comprises 14 residues. CDR3 bases: TGTGCCAGCAGCTATCGCGACAGTCTGCGGGGCTACACCTTC. Translation: CASSYRDSLRGYTF.

This sequence joins TRBV19 and TRBJ1-2; perhaps TRBD1 as D (5 bases). The CDR3 is 11 amino acids. Germline CDR1 and CDR2: LNHDA and SQIVND (reference sequence). Trimming took 7 bases from V and 8 from J, leaving 11 bases between them. The CDR3 reads CASKDRGGYTF. Written as DNA, the CDR3 is TGTGCCAGTAAAGACAGAGGCGGCTACACCTTC.

The CDR3 reads CASSRTGDGGNTIYF. The CDR3 DNA is TGCGCCAGCAGCCGGACAGGGGATGGAGGAAACACCATATATTTT. The chain combines TRBV5-1 with TRBJ1-3; TRBD1 matches at 9 bases. The CDR3 runs 15 residues. CDR1 SGHRS and CDR2 YFSETQ come from the germline V gene. Losses at the gene ends were 4 bases for V and 4 bases for J; bases not matched to a gene: 6.

The chain links TRBV29-1 to TRBJ2-6, with 7 positions matching TRBD2. The CDR3 has 14 residues. In germline, CDR1 is SQVTM, CDR2 ANQGSEA. V was clipped by 6 bases and J by 2 bases; unmatched bases: 4. Here the CDR3 reads CSVDTSAGANVLTF. CDR3 in DNA: TGCAGCGTGGACACTAGCGCTGGGGCCAACGTCCTGACTTTC.

This sequence joins TRBV2 and TRBJ1-1; no definite D call. Germline V lookup: CDR1 SNHLY, CDR2 FYNNEI. Trimming stripped 7 bases from V and 1 base from J, with 10 bases between. This CDR3 region has 13 residues. The CDR3 is CASNTNSNTEAFF. The DNA for the CDR3 is TGTGCCAGCAATACTAATTCGAACACTGAAGCTTTCTTT.